This entry describes one TCR beta chain. Its antigen is unknown. Clones were read by immunoSEQ multiplex PCR, and TCRdb kept only the in-frame ones, dropping some. The sample lists roughly 7,400 clones; 74% were seen once. This sample stems from a study of tumor-infiltrating lymphocytes in localized non-small cell lung cancer. Study-wide results and caveats: Different pieces of the same tissue went to different assays, confounding technical variation with intratumor heterogeneity. Only some patients had TCR sequencing, depending on available tissue.

Germline-derived CDR1 and CDR2 are LNHDA and SQIVND (reference sequence). J was trimmed by 4 bases and V by 5 bases; bases with no gene match: 19. This CDR3 region has 18 residues. This chain joins TRBV19 and TRBJ2-7; TRBD2 agrees at 8 bases. The receptor comes from a human donor with non-small cell lung cancer. The material sequenced was uninvolved lung tissue not adjacent to the tumor. CDR3 region: CASSSAAGETHKPYEQYF. CDR3 nucleotides: TGTGCCAGTAGTTCTGCAGCGGGAGAGACCCACAAGCCTTACGAGCAGTACTTC.